The 7 T cell receptor beta chains reported below all come from one sample, sequenced in a study of T-cell memory formation after mild COVID-19 listed by TCRdb under 2021. Libraries were built with 5' RACE. This sample was sequenced with an Illumina NovaSeq 6000. The public reads were quality trimmed at Q25 with fastp and then assembled into clones with MiXCR by TCRdb, keeping productive beta chains. Identical CDR3 proteins give one entry, which carries the most common genes and DNA. The sample table lists 550,000 to 700,000 distinct CDR3 sequences, 15% to 20% of them with a count of one. The ten largest make up 8.1% of the sample. Sequencing was carried out using PBMCs or a T cell subset sorted from them (not recorded which). These TCRs come from an adult woman who had mild COVID-19 (a few samples of this study predate the infection). The sample titles of this study are shuffled in the database, so cell type and time point are left out; the donor was told from shared clones.

This clonotype was observed a handful of times. The chain is built from TRBV7-2 and TRBJ2-7; a possible D gene is TRBD2 (6 bases). CDR1 and CDR2 from the germline V gene are SGHTA and FQGNSA. Trimming left V 3 bases short and J 6 bases short, with 18 bases between. The CDR3 loop spans 15 amino acids. The CDR3 loop is CASSLTGDGVGEQYF. Here the CDR3 DNA reads TGTGCCAGCAGCTTGACGGGGGACGGTGTTGGCGAGCAGTACTTC.

This clonotype has a handful of counts. The chain is built from TRBV19 and TRBJ1-5; unclear D gene. Germline CDR1 reads LNHDA; CDR2 reads SQIVND (reference sequence). The germline V and J ends were trimmed by 3 bases and 0 bases, with 15 bases remaining between them. The CDR3 consists of 17 residues. The CDR3 DNA follows: TGTGCCAGTAGTATTACCCATACAACTCTTAGCAATCAGCCCCAGCATTTT. Its translation is CASSITHTTLSNQPQHF.

V is TRBV12-3 or TRBV12-4 and J is TRBJ1-6, with 7 bases that match TRBD1. Trimming at V came to 7 bases and at J to 7 bases, leaving 7 bases not matched to a gene. The CDR3 loop spans 14 amino acids. The CDR3 DNA follows: TGTGCCAGCAACGAGGGGGCGCGCAATTCACCCCTCCACTTT. It codes for CASNEGARNSPLHF.

This sequence joins TRBV6-5 and TRBJ2-7; D call uncertain. Trimming took 8 bases from V and 3 from J, leaving 14 bases between them. CDR1 and CDR2 from the germline V gene are MNHEY and SVGAGI. The CDR3 is 13 residues long. As DNA, the CDR3 is TGTGCCAGCGGTCGGCTAAGCAACTACGAGCAGTACTTC. Translation: CASGRLSNYEQYF.

This clonotype appeared a single time. The chain has TRBV7-2 and TRBJ1-1, with D unresolved. Trimming shortened V by 0 bases and J by 0 bases, and 11 bases separated the two germline ends. Germline CDR1 reads SGHTA; CDR2 reads FQGNSA. The CDR3 has 16 amino acids. In nucleotides, the CDR3 is TGTGCCAGCAGCTTAGCCCGCGGGCGGATGAACACTGAAGCTTTCTTT. This translates into CASSLARGRMNTEAFF.

This clonotype has a handful of counts. The CDR3 here is CASSRETGANTEAFF. The DNA of the CDR3 is TGCGCCAGCAGCCGGGAGACAGGGGCGAACACTGAAGCTTTCTTT. The genes are TRBV5-1 and TRBJ1-1; TRBD1 aligns across 8 bases. Per germline, CDR1 SGHRS and CDR2 YFSETQ. The CDR3 runs 15 residues. V was clipped by 4 bases and J by 1 base; unmatched bases: 6.

The genes are TRBV4-1 and TRBJ1-1; D gene unclear. Germline lookup yields CDR1 MGHRA and CDR2 YSYEKL. The germline V and J ends were trimmed by 6 bases and 1 base, with 15 bases remaining between them. CDR3 length equals 15 residues. For the CDR3, the DNA is TGCGCCAGCAGTTTTGGCCGGCTGGAGAACACTGAAGCTTTCTTT. Its protein is CASSFGRLENTEAFF.